This paragraph covers one TCR beta chain sequence. Its cognate antigen is unknown. These data originate in a study of T cell repertoires in cytomegalovirus infection. Across the study: In public TCR beta signatures, there were indications of both CMV infection and matching HLA type. General observations from the study: CMV-specific HLA-C-restricted TCR beta clonotypes dominated the ex vivo response. Carriage of CMV together with the relevant HLA was identifiable through cumulative public TCR beta family frequency.

TCRdb ran MiXCR on the reads and lists one entry per CDR3 protein. The sample includes 290,000 or so distinct CDR3 sequences, 20% to 30% of them seen just once. The germline V gene has CDR1 SGHDN and CDR2 FVKESK. The CDR3 consists of 14 residues. V lost 0 bases and J lost 9, with 11 bases in between. The chain recombines TRBV14 with TRBJ2-2; D is perhaps TRBD1 (5 bases). The sample consisted of PBMCs. This TCR was recovered from a human donor in good health (CMV status not recorded). Some clones in this sample may be carry-over from other donors' samples. The CDR3 sequence: CASSQDMQGRELFF. The CDR3 DNA sequence: TGTGCCAGCAGCCAAGATATGCAGGGCCGGGAGCTGTTTTTT.